One sample yielded the 25 T cell receptor beta chains listed below, sequenced in a study of shared clonotypes between healthy human individuals. Measured with immunoSEQ multiplex PCR; TCRdb has only the in-frame clones, and not every one. Among about 680,000 clones listed, about three quarters were seen once. What was sequenced was memory CD4+ T cells sorted from blood. The subset denotes: CD45RA-negative fraction. These receptors were collected from a woman under 40 in good health.

V usage is TRBV28 and J usage is TRBJ1-2; a possible D gene is TRBD1 (6 bases). Germline assignment: CDR1 MDHEN and CDR2 SYDVKM. The CDR3 length is 12 residues. V was shortened by 4 bases and J by 4 bases, with 7 bases between the two germline ends. CDR3 sequence: CASSSTGYGYTF. CDR3 DNA: TGTGCCAGCAGTTCGACAGGCTATGGCTACACCTTC.

J is TRBJ2-1 and V is TRBV6-1, with D perhaps TRBD2 (5 bases). Trimming left V 3 bases short and J 2 bases short, with 8 bases between. Germline CDR1 and CDR2: MNHNS and SASEGT. The CDR3 loop spans 14 amino acids. Written as DNA, the CDR3 is TGTGCCAGCAGTGATGGGAGTACCTACAATGAGCAGTTCTTC. It is translated as CASSDGSTYNEQFF.

This clone was found a few times. This chain links TRBV6-5 with TRBJ2-7, with no clear D. The V gene's germline CDR1 is MNHEY and CDR2 SVGAGI. The CDR3 is made up of 15 amino acids. With 6 bases removed from V and 3 bases from J, the gap between germline ends came to 18 bases. The CDR3 sequence: CASRPGPDGYYEQYF. For the CDR3, the DNA is TGTGCCAGCAGGCCCGGACCCGATGGGTACTACGAGCAGTACTTC.

This clone has more than one count but fewer than ten. The J gene is TRBJ1-3, the V gene TRBV7-8; the D gene is possibly TRBD1 (6 bases). The CDR3 runs 13 residues. CDR1 and CDR2 from the germline V gene are SGHVS and FQNEAQ. Trimming took 5 bases from V and 10 from J, leaving 15 bases between them. The CDR3 region has the DNA TGTGCCAGCAGCACAGGGTTAGTTAGGACCATATATTTT. This gives the protein CASSTGLVRTIYF. The full variable domain, with the rest looked up from reference TRBV7-8 and TRBJ1-3, is GAGVSQSPRYKVAKRGQDVALRCDPISGHVSLFWYQQALGQGPEFLTYFQNEAQLDKSGLPSDRFFAERPEGSVSTLKIQRTQQEDSAVYLCASSTGLVRTIYFGEGSWLTVV.

This clone was observed a few times. The rearrangement links TRBV7-3 to TRBJ1-2, with 10 nucleotides matching TRBD1. V dropped 5 bases and J dropped 7; count of bases not matched to a gene: 4. The CDR3 runs to 13 residues. Germline assignment: CDR1 SGHTA and CDR2 FQGTGA. CDR3 region: CASSQGQGLGYTF. CDR3 DNA: TGTGCCAGCAGCCAGGGACAGGGGCTTGGCTACACCTTC.

The chain employs TRBV7-2 and TRBJ2-1; 7 nucleotides agree with TRBD2. The CDR3 length is 14 residues. Germline V gene sequence: CDR1 SGHTA, CDR2 FQGNSA. Trimming cost V 5 bases and J 8 bases; bases outside gene matches: 9. This CDR3 is CASSPRLAFDEQFF. CDR3 nucleotide sequence: TGTGCCAGCAGCCCAAGACTAGCTTTCGATGAGCAGTTCTTC.

V is TRBV6-6 and J is TRBJ1-4; TRBD1 might be the D (6 bases). Trimming left V 5 bases short and J 5 bases short, with 15 bases between. The CDR3 extends over 15 amino acids. CDR1 is MNHNY and CDR2 is SVGAGI in the germline V gene (reference sequence). DNA of the CDR3: TGTGCCAGCAGTACGAGACAGGCCCCAAATGAAAAACTGTTTTTT. This encodes CASSTRQAPNEKLFF.

The rearrangement links TRBV18 to TRBJ1-1; 12 nucleotides agree with TRBD1. This CDR3 has 17 amino acids. With V trimmed by 3 bases and J by 1 base, 6 bases remained unmatched. The germline V gene has CDR1 KGHSH and CDR2 LQKENI. DNA of the CDR3: TGTGCCAGCTCACCTGGGACAGGGGGCGCGGAGAACACTGAAGCTTTCTTT. This gives the protein CASSPGTGGAENTEAFF.

V is TRBV6-6 and J is TRBJ1-4; no reliable D call. This CDR3 comprises 14 residues. Trimming cost V 7 bases and J 0 bases, with 9 bases left between them. Germline CDR1 and CDR2: MNHNY and SVGAGI (reference sequence). The CDR3 sequence is CASKQLATNEKLFF. For the CDR3, the DNA is TGTGCCAGCAAACAACTTGCAACTAATGAAAAACTGTTTTTT.

This clone turned up a few times. This chain connects TRBV5-1 to TRBJ2-3, with D unresolved. This CDR3 region has 14 residues. Looked up from germline, CDR1 is SGHRS and CDR2 is YFSETQ. Trimming pared 4 bases from V and 1 base from J, leaving 10 bases between. The CDR3 loop is CASSTGDGTDTQYF. CDR3 bases: TGCGCCAGCAGCACCGGCGACGGCACAGATACGCAGTATTTT.

CDR3 protein: CASSQLLDRDSYEQYF. CDR3 bases: TGTGCCAGCTCACAACTCTTGGACAGGGACTCCTACGAGCAGTACTTC. The V call is TRBV18, the J call TRBJ2-7; 8 nucleotides match TRBD1. V lost 4 bases, J lost 0 bases, and 8 bases stayed unmatched. Germline V gene data show CDR1 as KGHSH and CDR2 as LQKENI. The length of the CDR3 is 16 residues.

The V call is TRBV5-4, the J call TRBJ1-2; 7 bases map to TRBD1. The CDR3 totals 14 residues. CDR1 is SGHNT, CDR2 YYREEE, per germline (reference sequence). With V trimmed by 4 bases and J by 4 bases, 7 bases remained unmatched. CDR3 loop: CASSGQGGSYGYTF. Here the CDR3 DNA reads TGTGCCAGCAGCGGCCAGGGGGGCAGCTATGGCTACACCTTC.

There are a few counts of this clone. V and J are TRBV2 and TRBJ2-1; possibly TRBD1 for D (5 bases). The germline V and J ends were trimmed by 11 bases and 0 bases, with 17 bases remaining between them. The CDR3 has 15 residues. Germline-derived CDR1 and CDR2 are SNHLY and FYNNEI. In DNA, the CDR3 is TGTGCCGGACAATGGACCAGGGACTCCTACAATGAGCAGTTCTTC. It yields the protein CAGQWTRDSYNEQFF.

A few counts support this clone. This chain uses TRBV7-9 with TRBJ1-5; D gene uncertain. V gave up 0 bases and J gave up 7 bases, with 10 bases separating them. This CDR3 is built from 14 residues. CDR1 and CDR2 (germline): SEHNR, FQNEAQ (reference sequence). The CDR3 is CASSLAGDDQPQHF. CDR3 DNA: TGTGCCAGCAGCTTAGCGGGAGACGACCAGCCCCAGCATTTT.

The chain links TRBV7-9 to TRBJ2-7, with 12 bases aligning to TRBD2. With 5 bases clipped from V and 3 bases from J, the junction kept 11 bases outside the gene matches. The CDR3 totals 17 residues. Germline lookup yields CDR1 SEHNR and CDR2 FQNEAQ (reference sequence). The CDR3 coding sequence is TGTGCCAGCAGCCCCCGACTAGCGGGAGAAGAAAGCTACGAGCAGTACTTC. This sequence encodes CASSPRLAGEESYEQYF.

V usage is TRBV30 and J usage is TRBJ2-2; 14 bases map to TRBD2. The V segment lost 2 bases and the J segment 5 bases; nucleotides outside the gene matches: 4. Looked up from germline, CDR1 is GTSNPN and CDR2 is SVGIG (reference sequence). The CDR3 runs 16 residues. The chain's CDR3 is CAWSLGTSGRTGELFF. DNA for the CDR3: TGTGCCTGGAGTCTAGGGACTAGCGGGAGAACCGGGGAGCTGTTTTTT.

In this sample, this clone turned up many times. The chain employs TRBV9 and TRBJ2-1; no clear D. Germline assignment: CDR1 SGDLS and CDR2 YYNGEE. V was cut by 2 bases and J by 4 bases, with 10 bases left in between. The CDR3 covers 14 residues. The CDR3 sequence: CASSVSREYNEQFF. CDR3 nucleotide sequence: TGTGCCAGCAGCGTTTCCCGAGAGTACAATGAGCAGTTCTTC.

The V gene is TRBV9, the J gene TRBJ1-4, with 7 bases lining up with TRBD1. Germline CDR1 SGDLS, CDR2 YYNGEE. This CDR3 is 14 amino acids long. With 6 bases clipped from V and 8 bases from J, the junction kept 10 bases outside the gene matches. CDR3 in amino acids: CASNNRGWWEKLFF. CDR3 nucleotide sequence: TGTGCCAGCAACAACAGGGGCTGGTGGGAAAAACTGTTTTTT.

This clone was detected only once. This chain joins TRBV28 and TRBJ2-3; TRBD1 matches at 8 bases. Per germline, CDR1 MDHEN and CDR2 SYDVKM. J lost 9 bases, V lost 6 bases, and 8 bases had no gene match. This CDR3 contains 13 residues. The CDR3 reads CASRVGPGGTQYF. The CDR3, as DNA: TGTGCCAGCAGAGTTGGCCCAGGGGGCACGCAGTATTTT. Full variable domain (missing parts from reference TRBV28 and TRBJ2-3): DVKVTQSSRYLVKRTGEKVFLECVQDMDHENMFWYRQDPGLGLRLIYFSYDVKMKEKGDIPEGYSVSREKKERFSLILESASTNQTSMYLCASRVGPGGTQYFGPGTRLTVL.

The rearrangement joins TRBV7-6 to TRBJ2-7; 10 nucleotides agree with TRBD2. V lost 5 bases, J lost 2 bases, and 6 bases stayed unmatched. The CDR3 is 15 residues long. In germline, CDR1 is SGHVS, CDR2 FNYEAQ. CDR3 loop: CASSILAGVTYEQYF. In nucleotides, the CDR3 is TGTGCCAGCAGCATCCTAGCGGGAGTTACCTACGAGCAGTACTTC.

This chain uses TRBV11-1 with TRBJ2-1; a possible D gene is TRBD1 (6 bases). The V gene's germline CDR1 is SGHAT and CDR2 FQDESV (reference sequence). This CDR3 is 13 amino acids long. V lost 4 bases and J lost 8, with 12 bases in between. CDR3 sequence (DNA): TGTGCCAGCAGCTACAGGGTTAGGGATGAGCAGTTCTTC. Residues: CASSYRVRDEQFF.

This clone was observed a handful of times. The J gene is TRBJ2-7, the V gene TRBV19; the match to TRBD2 covers 7 bases. The V and J ends lost 5 bases and 4 bases, in that order; junction bases with no gene match: 23. This CDR3 is built from 19 residues. Germline assignment: CDR1 LNHDA and CDR2 SQIVND (reference sequence). The CDR3: CASSVRGLTGPTRTYEQYF. The CDR3, as DNA: TGTGCCAGTAGTGTTAGGGGACTAACGGGACCCACGAGGACATACGAGCAGTACTTC.

CDR3 in amino acids: CASSSGGREGSYNEQFF. The CDR3 DNA reads as TGTGCCAGTTCCTCAGGCGGTCGGGAGGGGTCCTACAATGAGCAGTTCTTC. This chain links TRBV19 with TRBJ2-1; 8 positions agree with TRBD2. This CDR3 is 17 amino acids long. V lost 8 bases to trimming and J lost 1 base; unmatched junction nucleotides: 13. The germline V gene encodes CDR1 LNHDA and CDR2 SQIVND (reference sequence).

The genes are TRBV11-2 and TRBJ1-5, with a weak D call TRBD1 (5 bases). The CDR3 sequence is 15 residues long. V was cut by 2 bases and J by 5 bases, with 13 bases left in between. Looked up from germline, CDR1 is SGHAT and CDR2 is FQNNGV. The CDR3 sequence is CASSLSRGAYQPQHF. The CDR3 coding sequence is TGTGCCAGCAGCTTATCCCGAGGGGCTTATCAGCCCCAGCATTTT.

This clone was seen only a few times. V and J are TRBV2 and TRBJ2-7, with TRBD1 as a possible D gene (6 bases). The germline V gene has CDR1 SNHLY and CDR2 FYNNEI. The CDR3 runs 13 residues. Between the trimmed V and J ends, which lost 4 bases and 3 bases, there was a span of 10 bases. The CDR3 bases are TGTGCCAGCAGTGTGAACAGGGTCTACGAGCAGTACTTC. Residues: CASSVNRVYEQYF.